These 10 T cell receptor beta chains share one sample of origin, sequenced in a study of T cell repertoires in cytomegalovirus infection. MiXCR, applied by TCRdb to the reads, yields one record per CDR3 protein. The sample lists fewer than 700,000 distinct CDR3 sequences, 20% to 25% occurring once. The material sequenced was CD8+ T cells from PBMCs. The receptors were gathered from a human donor in good health (CMV status not recorded). Some clones in this sample may be carry-over from other donors' samples.

This clonotype was observed a handful of times. The CDR3 DNA is TGTGCCAGCAGTGTCCTCCGGGACAGGGATTACCAAGAGACCCAGTACTTC. Translation gives CASSVLRDRDYQETQYF. The chain joins TRBV6-1 to TRBJ2-5, with TRBD1 matching over 9 bases. Germline V lookup: CDR1 MNHNS, CDR2 SASEGT. The CDR3 is made up of 17 amino acids. Trimming at V came to 4 bases and at J to 0 bases, leaving 9 bases not matched to a gene.

The J gene is TRBJ1-5, the V gene TRBV27; TRBD1 matches 7 bases. CDR1 and CDR2 from the germline V gene are MNHEY and SMNVEV (reference sequence). The V and J ends lost 8 bases and 4 bases, in that order; junction bases with no gene match: 5. CDR3 size: 13 residues. The CDR3 spells CASRQGPNQPQHF. The CDR3 DNA reads TGTGCCAGCCGACAGGGCCCTAATCAGCCCCAGCATTTT.

The rearrangement links TRBV7-9 to TRBJ2-2; D not resolved. The CDR3 extends over 14 amino acids. V was trimmed by 5 bases and J by 5 bases, leaving 12 bases between them. The germline V gene has CDR1 SEHNR and CDR2 FQNEAQ (reference sequence). CDR3 sequence (DNA): TGTGCCAGCAGCCTGCCCGTTGTTACCGGGGAGCTGTTTTTT. Protein sequence: CASSLPVVTGELFF. The full variable domain, its missing parts supplied by reference TRBV7-9 and TRBJ2-2, is DTGVSQNPRHKITKRGQNVTFRCDPISEHNRLYWYRQTLGQGPEFLTYFQNEAQLEKSRLLSDRFSAERPKGSFSTLEIQRTEQGDSAMYLCASSLPVVTGELFFGEGSRLTVL.

This clonotype showed up just a few times. The V gene is TRBV27, the J gene TRBJ2-7; 7 nucleotides align to TRBD1. With V trimmed by 1 base and J by 1 base, 13 bases remained unmatched. The CDR3 covers 18 residues. CDR1 MNHEY and CDR2 SMNVEV come from the germline V gene (reference sequence). CDR3 loop: CASSLFGWTGPNSYEQYF. CDR3 nucleotide sequence: TGTGCCAGCAGTTTATTCGGTTGGACAGGTCCTAATTCCTACGAGCAGTACTTC.

Note on this clonotype: A much larger clone lies a single base off, so this may be a read error. This chain joins TRBV7-8 and TRBJ1-1; D unclear. The germline CDR1 and CDR2 sequences are SGHVS and FQNEAQ. The CDR3 has 14 residues. The CDR3 DNA is TGTGCCAACAGCTTAGGCTACACCGGGACTGAAGCTTTCTTT. Translation gives CANSLGYTGTEAFF.

The chain links TRBV29-1 to TRBJ2-7, with D possibly being TRBD1 (8 bases). CDR1 is SQVTM and CDR2 is ANQGSEA in the germline V gene. The CDR3 runs 13 residues. V was shortened by 6 bases and J by 4 bases, with 16 bases between the two germline ends. For the CDR3, the DNA is TGCAGCGTGGAGGACAGGGAGGGATACGAGCAGTACTTC. Its protein product is CSVEDREGYEQYF.

This clonotype showed up just a few times. The CDR3 bases are TGTGCCAGCAGCTCCGCTAGGGGACTAGCGGGGGCTTGGAATGAGCAGTTCTTC. As protein: CASSSARGLAGAWNEQFF. This sequence joins TRBV5-6 and TRBJ2-1, with 14 nucleotides matching TRBD2. This CDR3 is 18 amino acids long. With 3 bases clipped from V and 7 bases from J, the junction kept 12 bases outside the gene matches. The germline gives CDR1 SGHDT, CDR2 YYEEEE.

The chain joins TRBV5-6 to TRBJ2-1; a possible D gene is TRBD1 (5 bases). The CDR3 runs to 17 residues. CDR1 and CDR2 (germline): SGHDT, YYEEEE. Between the trimmed V and J ends, which lost 0 bases and 4 bases, there was a span of 17 bases. This CDR3 is CASSLVPTLGPYNEQFF. The CDR3 nucleotides are TGTGCCAGCAGCTTGGTACCGACCCTGGGGCCGTACAATGAGCAGTTCTTC.

This clonotype was seen ten or more times. This chain links TRBV20-1 with TRBJ1-2, with 10 bases lining up with TRBD1. The CDR3 is made up of 12 amino acids. The germline V gene encodes CDR1 DFQATT and CDR2 SNEGSKA (reference sequence). V shed 5 bases, J shed 3 bases, and the junction held 0 bases outside the gene matches. The CDR3 here is CSAGTGDYGYTF. CDR3 in DNA: TGCAGTGCTGGGACAGGGGACTATGGCTACACCTTC.

As to this clonotype: Possible read error: a much larger clone is one base away. The genes are TRBV7-6 and TRBJ2-1; 9 bases map to TRBD1. The CDR3 is 15 amino acids. Trimming at V came to 5 bases and at J to 6 bases, leaving 8 bases not matched to a gene. Germline CDR1 reads SGHVS; CDR2 reads FNYEAQ. CDR3 loop: CASSRPGQGCNEQFF. CDR3 DNA sequence: TGTGCCAGCAGCAGACCGGGACAGGGATGCAATGAGCAGTTCTTC.